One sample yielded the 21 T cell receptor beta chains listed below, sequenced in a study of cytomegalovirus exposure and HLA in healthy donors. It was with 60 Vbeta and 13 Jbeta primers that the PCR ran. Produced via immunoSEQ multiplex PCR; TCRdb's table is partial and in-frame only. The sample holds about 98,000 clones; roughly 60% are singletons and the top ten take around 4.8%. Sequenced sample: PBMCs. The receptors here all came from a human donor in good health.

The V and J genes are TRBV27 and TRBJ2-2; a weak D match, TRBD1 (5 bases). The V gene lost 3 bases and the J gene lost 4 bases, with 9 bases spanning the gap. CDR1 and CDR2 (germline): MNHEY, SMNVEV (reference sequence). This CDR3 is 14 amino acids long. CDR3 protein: CASSLRQGTGELFF. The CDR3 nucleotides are TGTGCCAGCAGTTTGAGGCAGGGCACCGGGGAGCTGTTTTTT.

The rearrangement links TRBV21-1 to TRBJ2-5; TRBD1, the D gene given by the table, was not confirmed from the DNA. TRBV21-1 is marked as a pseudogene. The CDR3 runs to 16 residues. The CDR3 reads CASSKGRAGRQETQYF. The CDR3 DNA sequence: TGTGCCAGCAGCAAGGGAAGGGCAGGGCGGCAAGAGACCCAGTACTTC.

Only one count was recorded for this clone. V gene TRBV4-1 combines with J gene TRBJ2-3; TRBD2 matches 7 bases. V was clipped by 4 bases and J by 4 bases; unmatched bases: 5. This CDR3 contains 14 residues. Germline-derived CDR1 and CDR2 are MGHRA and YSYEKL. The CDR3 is CASSRGGRADTQYF. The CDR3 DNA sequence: TGCGCCAGCAGCCGCGGGGGTCGGGCAGATACGCAGTATTTT.

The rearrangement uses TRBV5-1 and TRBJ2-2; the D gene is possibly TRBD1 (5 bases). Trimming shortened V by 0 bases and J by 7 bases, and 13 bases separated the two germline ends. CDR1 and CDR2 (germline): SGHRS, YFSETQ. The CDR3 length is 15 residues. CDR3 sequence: CASSLVWGMDGELFF. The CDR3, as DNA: TGCGCCAGCAGCTTGGTGTGGGGCATGGACGGGGAGCTGTTTTTT.

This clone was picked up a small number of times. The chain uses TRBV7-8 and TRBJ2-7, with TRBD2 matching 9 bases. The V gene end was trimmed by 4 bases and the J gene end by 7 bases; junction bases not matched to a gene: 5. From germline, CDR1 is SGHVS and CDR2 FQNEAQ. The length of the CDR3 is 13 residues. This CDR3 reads CASSSLLAGEQYF. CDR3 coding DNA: TGTGCCAGCAGCTCCCTCCTAGCGGGAGAGCAGTACTTC.

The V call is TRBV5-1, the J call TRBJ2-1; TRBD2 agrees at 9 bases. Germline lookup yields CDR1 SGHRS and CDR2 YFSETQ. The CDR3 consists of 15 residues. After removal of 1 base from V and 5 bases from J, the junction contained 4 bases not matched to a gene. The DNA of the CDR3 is TGCGCCAGCAGCTTGTTAGCGGGAGCCCACAATGAGCAGTTCTTC. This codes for CASSLLAGAHNEQFF.

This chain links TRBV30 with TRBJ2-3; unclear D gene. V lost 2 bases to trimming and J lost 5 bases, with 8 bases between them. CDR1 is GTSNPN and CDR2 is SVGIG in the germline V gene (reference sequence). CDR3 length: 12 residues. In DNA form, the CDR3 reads TGTGCCTGGAGTAGGAGTGGAGATACGCAGTATTTT. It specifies CAWSRSGDTQYF.

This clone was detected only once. The CDR3 sequence: CASSLWTGGNEQFF. In DNA form, the CDR3 reads TGTGCCAGCAGTTTGTGGACAGGGGGGAATGAGCAGTTCTTC. The rearrangement uses TRBV27 and TRBJ2-1; 10 bases line up with TRBD1. V was pared by 3 bases and J by 7 bases, with 3 bases of the junction left unmatched. CDR3 size: 14 residues. CDR1 and CDR2 from the germline V gene are MNHEY and SMNVEV (reference sequence).

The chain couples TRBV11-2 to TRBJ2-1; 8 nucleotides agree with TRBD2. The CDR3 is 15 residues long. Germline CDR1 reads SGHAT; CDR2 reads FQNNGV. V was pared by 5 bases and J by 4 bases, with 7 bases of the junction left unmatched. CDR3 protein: CASSNSGTRYNEQFF. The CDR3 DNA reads TGTGCCAGCAGCAATAGCGGGACACGGTACAATGAGCAGTTCTTC.

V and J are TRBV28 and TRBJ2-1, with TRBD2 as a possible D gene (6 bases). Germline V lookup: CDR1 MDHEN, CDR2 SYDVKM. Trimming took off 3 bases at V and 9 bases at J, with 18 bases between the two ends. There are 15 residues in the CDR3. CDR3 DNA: TGTGCCAGCAGTTTCTACGGGGGAGGAGGGATTGAGCAGTTCTTC. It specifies CASSFYGGGGIEQFF. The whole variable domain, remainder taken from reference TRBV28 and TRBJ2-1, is DVKVTQSSRYLVKRTGEKVFLECVQDMDHENMFWYRQDPGLGLRLIYFSYDVKMKEKGDIPEGYSVSREKKERFSLILESASTNQTSMYLCASSFYGGGGIEQFFGPGTRLTVL.

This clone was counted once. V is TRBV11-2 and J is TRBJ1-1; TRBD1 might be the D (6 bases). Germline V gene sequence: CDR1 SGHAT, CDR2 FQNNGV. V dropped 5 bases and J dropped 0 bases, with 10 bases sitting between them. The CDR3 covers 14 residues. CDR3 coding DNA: TGTGCCAGCAGCCGCGGACAGTTGAACACTGAAGCTTTCTTT. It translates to CASSRGQLNTEAFF.

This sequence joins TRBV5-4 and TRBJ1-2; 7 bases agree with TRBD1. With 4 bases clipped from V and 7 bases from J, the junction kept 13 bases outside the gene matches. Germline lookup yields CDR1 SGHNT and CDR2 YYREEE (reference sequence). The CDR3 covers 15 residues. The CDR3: CASSPPGQLRRGYTF. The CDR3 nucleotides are TGTGCCAGCAGCCCCCCGGGACAGCTTCGACGTGGCTACACCTTC.

In DNA, the CDR3 is TGCGCCAGCAGCTTGGCCCGGGGGGCGCAAGCTGAAGCTTTCTTT. This sequence encodes CASSLARGAQAEAFF. V is TRBV5-1 and J is TRBJ1-1; maybe TRBD1 (6 bases). Per germline, CDR1 SGHRS and CDR2 YFSETQ. V lost 0 bases and J lost 6, with 15 bases in between. The CDR3 length is 15 residues.

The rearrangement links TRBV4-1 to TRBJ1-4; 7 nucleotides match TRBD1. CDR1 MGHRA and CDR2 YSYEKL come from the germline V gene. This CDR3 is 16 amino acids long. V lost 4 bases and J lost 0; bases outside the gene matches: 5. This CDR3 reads CASSRDSSATNEKLFF. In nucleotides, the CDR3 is TGCGCCAGCAGCCGGGACAGCAGTGCAACTAATGAAAAACTGTTTTTT.

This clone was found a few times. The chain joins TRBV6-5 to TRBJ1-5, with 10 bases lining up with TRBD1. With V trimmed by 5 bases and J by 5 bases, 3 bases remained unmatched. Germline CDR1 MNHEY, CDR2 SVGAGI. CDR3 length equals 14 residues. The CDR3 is CASSRGQGHQPQHF. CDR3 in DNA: TGTGCCAGCAGTAGGGGACAGGGGCATCAGCCCCAGCATTTT.

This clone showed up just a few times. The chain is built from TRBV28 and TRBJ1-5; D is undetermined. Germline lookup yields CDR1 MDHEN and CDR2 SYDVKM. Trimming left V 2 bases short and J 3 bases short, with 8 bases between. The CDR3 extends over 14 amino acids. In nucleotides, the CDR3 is TGTGCCAGCAGTTTAAGCCCTATCAATCAGCCCCAGCATTTT. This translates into CASSLSPINQPQHF.

DNA for the CDR3: TGTGCCAGTAACGCGAAAGGCAGGGGATTCGGCTACACCTTC. Its protein is CASNAKGRGFGYTF. V gene TRBV19 combines with J gene TRBJ1-2, with a weak D call TRBD1 (6 bases). Germline loops: CDR1 LNHDA, CDR2 SQIVND (reference sequence). V lost 7 bases, J lost 8 bases, and 20 bases lay in between. The length of the CDR3 is 14 residues.

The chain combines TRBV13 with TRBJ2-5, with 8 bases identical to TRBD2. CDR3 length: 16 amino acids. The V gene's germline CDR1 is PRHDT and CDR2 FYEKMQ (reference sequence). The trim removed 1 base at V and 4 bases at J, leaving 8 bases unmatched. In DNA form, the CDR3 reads TGTGCCAGCAGCTTAGCGGAACGGACTAGCCGAGAGACCCAGTACTTC. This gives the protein CASSLAERTSRETQYF.

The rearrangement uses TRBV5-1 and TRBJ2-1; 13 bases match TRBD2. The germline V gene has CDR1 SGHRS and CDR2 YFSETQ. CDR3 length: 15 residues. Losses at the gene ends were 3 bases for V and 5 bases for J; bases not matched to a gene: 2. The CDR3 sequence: CASSSTSGRDNEQFF. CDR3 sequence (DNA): TGCGCCAGCAGCTCCACTAGCGGGAGGGACAATGAGCAGTTCTTC.

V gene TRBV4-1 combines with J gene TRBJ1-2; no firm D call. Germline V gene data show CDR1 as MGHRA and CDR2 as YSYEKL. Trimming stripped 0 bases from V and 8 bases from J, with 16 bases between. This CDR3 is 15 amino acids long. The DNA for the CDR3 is TGCGCCAGCAGCCAAGAAATCGGTTTTTCCGGGGGCTACACCTTC. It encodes CASSQEIGFSGGYTF.

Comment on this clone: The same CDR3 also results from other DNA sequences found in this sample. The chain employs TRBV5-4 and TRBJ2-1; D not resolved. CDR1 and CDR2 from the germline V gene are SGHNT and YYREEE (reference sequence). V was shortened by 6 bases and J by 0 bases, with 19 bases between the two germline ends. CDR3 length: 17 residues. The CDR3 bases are TGTGCCAGCACCTCCGGGTTAGCCGCTAGCTCCTACAATGAGCAGTTCTTC. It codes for CASTSGLAASSYNEQFF.